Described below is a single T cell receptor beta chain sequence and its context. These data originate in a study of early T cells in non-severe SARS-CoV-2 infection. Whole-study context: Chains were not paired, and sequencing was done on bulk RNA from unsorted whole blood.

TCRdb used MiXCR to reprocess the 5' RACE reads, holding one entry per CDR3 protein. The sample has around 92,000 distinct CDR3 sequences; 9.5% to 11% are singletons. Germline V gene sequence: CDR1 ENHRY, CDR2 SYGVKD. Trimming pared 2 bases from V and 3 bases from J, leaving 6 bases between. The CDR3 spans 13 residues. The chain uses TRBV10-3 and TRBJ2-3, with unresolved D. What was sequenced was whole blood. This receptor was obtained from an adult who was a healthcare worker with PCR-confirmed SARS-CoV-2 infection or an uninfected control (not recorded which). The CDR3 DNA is TGTGCCATCAGTGAGCTGGATACAGATACGCAGTATTTT. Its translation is CAISELDTDTQYF.